This TCR beta chain appears in the sequencing data of a study of CXCR3-negative and CXCR3-positive naive CD8 T cells. General observations from the study: No difference in surface CD5 was seen between naive subsets, and TCR strength was inferred from TRB CDR3 properties. Memory CD8+ T cell repertoires were far less diverse than both naive subsets.

Germline V gene sequence: CDR1 SGHRS, CDR2 YFSETQ. This CDR3 is 15 amino acids long. 5' RACE that incorporated UMI labels was used to prepare the TRB cDNA libraries. TCRdb reanalyzed the 5' RACE reads, giving one entry per CDR3 protein sequence and no DNA. Its listing shows about 40,000 distinct CDR3 sequences. About this clonotype: Its target is unknown.

The source is a human donor in good health. Some clones in this sample may be carry-over from other donors' samples. The rearrangement links TRBV5-1 to TRBJ2-7; TCRdb returns TRBD2, unconfirmable since there is no DNA. The sequencing sample was made of memory CD8+ T cells from blood. The CDR3 loop is CASEEGPERFYEQYF.